The entry below gives a single T cell receptor beta chain sequence along with its context. What it binds is unknown. The data are from a study of identical twins. Germline V gene lookup returns CDR1 SEHNR and CDR2 FQNEAQ (reference sequence). The CDR3 extends over 15 amino acids. V was cut by 5 bases and J by 0 bases, with 12 bases left in between. With template switching, a universal primer site was added, and the cDNA carried unique molecular identifiers. TCRdb reanalysed the 5' RACE reads using MiXCR and keeps one entry per CDR3 protein. In the table there are 690,000 or so distinct CDR3 sequences, 8.5% to 9% of which are singletons. Findings and caveats of the study: Potential partial confounding of zero-insertion analyses by invariant MAIT and iNKT cells was noted.

Another study also made use of these data, one on yellow fever vaccine responses in identical twins.

V and J are TRBV7-9 and TRBJ2-3; D perhaps matches TRBD2 (6 bases). Sequencing used PBMCs. The receptor's source is a woman younger than 30 in good health. The CDR3 coding sequence is TGTGCCAGCAGCGGGGGGAAACTTAGCACAGATACGCAGTATTTT. This codes for CASSGGKLSTDTQYF.